The clone carrying this TCR beta chain turned up a few times. Libraries were prepared by immunoSEQ multiplex PCR; TCRdb keeps only in-frame clonotypes and omits some of them. The sample shows over 3,500 clones, roughly 69% of them seen only once. V was clipped by 5 bases and J by 5 bases; unmatched bases: 7. The CDR3 loop spans 15 amino acids. CDR1 is PRHDT, CDR2 FYEKMQ, per germline (reference sequence). Patients were adults with ileal or ileocolonic Crohn's disease needing resection. This sample was included in a study of T cell repertoires in ileal Crohn's disease. The sample was ileal tissue. J is TRBJ1-1 and V is TRBV13; 11 nucleotides align to TRBD1. This clonotype was sampled from an adult with Crohn's disease. The CDR3 DNA reads as TGTGCCAGCAGCCCACGGACAGGGGGCTATACTGAAGCTTTCTTT. Translating gives CASSPRTGGYTEAFF. The full variable domain, rest sourced from reference TRBV13 and TRBJ1-1, is AAGVIQSPRHLIKEKRETATLKCYPIPRHDTVYWYQQGPGQDPQFLISFYEKMQSDKGSIPDRFSAQQFSDYHSELNMSSLELGDSALYFCASSPRTGGYTEAFFGQGTRLTVV.